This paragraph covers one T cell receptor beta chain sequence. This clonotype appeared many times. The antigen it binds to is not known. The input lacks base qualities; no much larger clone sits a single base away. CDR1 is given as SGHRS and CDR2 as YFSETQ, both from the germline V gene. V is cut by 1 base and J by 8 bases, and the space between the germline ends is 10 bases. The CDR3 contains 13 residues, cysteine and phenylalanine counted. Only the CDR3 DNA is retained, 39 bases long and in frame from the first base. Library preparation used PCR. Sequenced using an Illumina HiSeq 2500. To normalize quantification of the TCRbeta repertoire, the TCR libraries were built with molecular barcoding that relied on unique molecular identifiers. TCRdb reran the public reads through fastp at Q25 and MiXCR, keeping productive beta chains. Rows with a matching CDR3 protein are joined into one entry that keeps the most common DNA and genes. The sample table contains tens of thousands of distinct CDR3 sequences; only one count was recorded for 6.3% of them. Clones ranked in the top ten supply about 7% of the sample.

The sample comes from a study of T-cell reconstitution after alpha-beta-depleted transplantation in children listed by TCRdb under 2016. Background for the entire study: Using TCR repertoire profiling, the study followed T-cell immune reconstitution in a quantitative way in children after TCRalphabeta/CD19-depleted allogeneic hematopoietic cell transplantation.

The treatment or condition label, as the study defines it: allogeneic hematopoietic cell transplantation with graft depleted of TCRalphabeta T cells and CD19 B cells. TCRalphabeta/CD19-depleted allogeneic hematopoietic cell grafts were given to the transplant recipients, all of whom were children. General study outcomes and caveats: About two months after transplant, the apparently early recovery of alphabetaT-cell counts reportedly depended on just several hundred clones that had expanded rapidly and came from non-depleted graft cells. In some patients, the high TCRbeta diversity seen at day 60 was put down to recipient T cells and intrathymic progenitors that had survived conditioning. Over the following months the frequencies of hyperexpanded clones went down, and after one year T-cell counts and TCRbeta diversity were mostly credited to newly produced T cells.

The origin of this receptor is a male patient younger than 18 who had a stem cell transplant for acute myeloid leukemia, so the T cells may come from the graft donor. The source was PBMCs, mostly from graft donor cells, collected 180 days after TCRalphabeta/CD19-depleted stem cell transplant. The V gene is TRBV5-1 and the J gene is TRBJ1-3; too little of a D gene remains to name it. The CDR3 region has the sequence CASSLWAADTIYF. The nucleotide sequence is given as TGCGCCAGCAGCTTGTGGGCCGCGGACACCATATATTTT.